The 14 T cell receptor beta chains below all came from one sample that was sequenced in a study of Graves' ophthalmopathy and Graves' hyperthyroidism. Amplified material comprised TCR beta CDR3 regions derived from RNA transcripts. HTBI-primed RT-PCR formed the first round, and a multiplex PCR formed the second. TCRdb re-analysed the multiplex PCR reads in MiXCR, keeping a single row per CDR3 protein. The sample lists more than 300,000 distinct CDR3 sequences, 15% occurring once. Specimen: peripheral blood. The origin of the receptors is a woman in her late teens or twenties with stable Graves' hyperthyroidism.

This clonotype was seen repeatedly, ten times or more. The chain couples TRBV6-1 to TRBJ2-7, with a weak D call TRBD2 (5 bases). CDR3 length: 15 residues. Germline CDR1 is MNHNS and CDR2 is SASEGT. The V and J ends lost 4 bases and 1 base respectively, with 14 bases between them. In nucleotides, the CDR3 is TGTGCCAGCAGTGCTACGCCCGGACTTTCCTACGAGCAGTACTTC. Protein: CASSATPGLSYEQYF.

This clonotype occurred many times. This chain uses TRBV20-1 with TRBJ2-7; 12 positions agree with TRBD2. The germline V gene has CDR1 DFQATT and CDR2 SNEGSKA (reference sequence). The CDR3 contains 15 residues. The ends lost 3 bases at V and 4 bases at J; junction bases unmatched: 7. CDR3 amino acids: CSARPRTSGKYEQYF. The DNA of the CDR3 is TGCAGTGCTAGGCCCCGGACTAGCGGGAAATACGAGCAGTACTTC.

This clonotype has ten or more counts. The V call is TRBV6-1, the J call TRBJ2-2; D may be TRBD1 (6 bases). The germline V gene encodes CDR1 MNHNS and CDR2 SASEGT. The CDR3 totals 13 residues. Trimming removed 5 bases from V and 5 bases from J, with 9 bases in between. CDR3 sequence reads: CASSRGWTGELFF. CDR3 DNA sequence: TGTGCCAGCAGTAGGGGGTGGACCGGGGAGCTGTTTTTT.

This clonotype was seen repeatedly, ten times or more. The chain couples TRBV4-1 to TRBJ1-2, with D tentatively TRBD1 (5 bases). This CDR3 is built from 15 residues. The V gene's germline CDR1 is MGHRA and CDR2 YSYEKL. V lost 4 bases and J lost 4, with 16 bases in between. The chain's CDR3 is CASSPEGQLPYGYTF. The CDR3 DNA is TGCGCCAGCAGCCCTGAGGGGCAGTTGCCCTATGGCTACACCTTC.

This clonotype was detected many times. The chain carries TRBV6-2 or TRBV6-3 and TRBJ1-5, with 9 bases that match TRBD1. J lost 3 bases, V lost 5 bases, and 5 bases had no gene match. The CDR3 is made up of 15 amino acids. The V gene's germline CDR1 is MNHEY and CDR2 SVGEGT. The CDR3: CASSLGTGFNQPQHF. In nucleotides, the CDR3 is TGTGCCAGCAGTCTCGGGACAGGGTTCAATCAGCCCCAGCATTTT.

In its sample, this clonotype was seen many times. V usage is TRBV24-1 and J usage is TRBJ1-1; TRBD1 aligns across 7 bases. The CDR3 sequence is 13 residues long. CDR1 and CDR2 (germline): KGHDR, SFDVKD. V lost 6 bases and J lost 8; bases outside the gene matches: 8. In nucleotides, the CDR3 is TGTGCCACCAGTCCCTCGGGACAGAAGGAAGCTTTCTTT. The encoded protein is CATSPSGQKEAFF.

CDR3 DNA: TGCGCCAGCAGCTTGGTACCCGGGCCCCAGAATTGGGAGACCCAGTACTTC. Translation: CASSLVPGPQNWETQYF. The chain carries TRBV5-1 and TRBJ2-5; D is unresolved. The CDR3 consists of 17 residues. Trimming pared 0 bases from V and 5 bases from J, leaving 20 bases between. Germline V lookup: CDR1 SGHRS, CDR2 YFSETQ.

This clonotype was seen at least ten times. The chain is built from TRBV19 and TRBJ2-5; TRBD1 might be the D (6 bases). The CDR3 totals 17 residues. Germline values: CDR1 LNHDA, CDR2 SQIVND (reference sequence). Trimming took 0 bases from V and 5 from J, leaving 19 bases between them. Written as DNA, the CDR3 is TGTGCCAGTAGTATAGAACTTTCGGGACACGCTTTGGAGACCCAGTACTTC. Amino acid sequence: CASSIELSGHALETQYF.

The J gene is TRBJ1-4, the V gene TRBV11-2, with TRBD1 matching 7 bases. This CDR3 spans 15 amino acids. V shed 5 bases, J shed 4 bases, and the junction held 7 bases outside the gene matches. The germline CDR1 and CDR2 sequences are SGHAT and FQNNGV. CDR3 bases: TGTGCCAGCAGCGTGGGACAGAGAGTTAATGAAAAACTGTTTTTT. The encoded protein is CASSVGQRVNEKLFF.

Points on this clonotype: A single base separates this from a much larger clone, so it may be a read error. This rearrangement joins TRBV19 to TRBJ2-6, with D perhaps TRBD1 or TRBD2 (5 bases each). Germline V CDR1 and CDR2: LNHDA, SQIVND (reference sequence). The CDR3 has 15 residues. The CDR3 loop reads CASSVPGLGADVLTF. The CDR3 DNA reads as TGTGCCAGTAGTGTTCCGGGGCTAGGGGCCGACGTCCTGACTTTC.

J is TRBJ1-2 and V is TRBV7-9; D call uncertain. CDR1 and CDR2 (germline): SEHNR, FQNEAQ (reference sequence). The CDR3 totals 15 residues. The V end lost 8 bases, the J end lost 4 bases, and 20 bases lay between the germline ends. CDR3 coding DNA: TGTGCCAGCCGGGCTGCGGGTACCTCAACCTATGGCTACACCTTC. It translates to CASRAAGTSTYGYTF.

This clonotype was seen at least ten times. The chain recombines TRBV6-1 with TRBJ1-5, with 7 bases aligning to TRBD1. Germline-derived CDR1 and CDR2 are MNHNS and SASEGT. The J segment lost 4 bases and the V segment lost 7 bases, leaving 4 bases of the junction unmatched. This CDR3 is built from 13 residues. This CDR3 reads CASIGRGNQPQHF. The CDR3 DNA is TGTGCCAGCATTGGCAGGGGGAATCAGCCCCAGCATTTT.

At least ten counts were recorded for this clonotype. The chain recombines TRBV6-1 with TRBJ1-2; D is possibly TRBD1 (6 bases). The germline CDR1 and CDR2 sequences are MNHNS and SASEGT. V was cut by 6 bases and J by 5 bases, with 13 bases left in between. The CDR3 spans 13 residues. Here the CDR3 reads CASRTGLLYGYTF. The CDR3 DNA follows: TGTGCCAGCAGAACAGGGTTGCTGTATGGCTACACCTTC.

The chain uses TRBV6-2 or TRBV6-3 and TRBJ2-3; D is perhaps TRBD1 (6 bases). From germline, CDR1 is MNHEY and CDR2 SVGEGT. This CDR3 has 16 residues. V was shortened by 5 bases and J by 0 bases, with 15 bases between the two germline ends. CDR3 coding DNA: TGTGCCAGCAGTCGTTTTGACAGGCTTAGCACAGATACGCAGTATTTT. Encoded protein: CASSRFDRLSTDTQYF.